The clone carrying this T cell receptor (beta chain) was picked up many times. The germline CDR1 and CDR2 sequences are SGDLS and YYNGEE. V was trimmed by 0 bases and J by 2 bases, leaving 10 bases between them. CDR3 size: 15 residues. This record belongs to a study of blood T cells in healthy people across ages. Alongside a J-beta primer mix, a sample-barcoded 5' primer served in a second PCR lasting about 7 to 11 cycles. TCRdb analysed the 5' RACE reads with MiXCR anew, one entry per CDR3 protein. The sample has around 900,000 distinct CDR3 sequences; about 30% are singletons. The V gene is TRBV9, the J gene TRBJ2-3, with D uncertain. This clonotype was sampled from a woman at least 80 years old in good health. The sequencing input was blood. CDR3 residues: CASSVGIDPTDTQYF. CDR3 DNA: TGTGCCAGCAGCGTAGGGATAGACCCCACAGATACGCAGTATTTT.